This T cell receptor (beta chain) appears in the sequencing data of a study of graft-versus-host responses after intestinal transplantation. Each mixed lymphocyte reaction held about 200,000 CFSE-labeled responders and about 200,000 irradiated violet-dye-labeled stimulators. This CDR3 is 14 amino acids long. V was pared by 2 bases and J by 6 bases, with 10 bases between. In germline, CDR1 is LNHDA, CDR2 SQIVND (reference sequence). Data came from immunoSEQ multiplex PCR; TCRdb stores just in-frame clones and leaves some out. Counted here are 20,000 to 25,000 clones, around 47% occurring once; the ten biggest clones make up approximately 1.4%.

The receptor was derived from a human patient who was an organ donor for intestinal transplantation. Sample: alloreactive CD8+ T cells from a mixed lymphocyte reaction culture, taken before transplantation. Subset reported: CFSE-low proliferating T cells sorted from approximately six-day pre-transplant mixed lymphocyte reaction (GvH or HvG direction). This chain joins TRBV19 and TRBJ2-2; no clear D. The CDR3 DNA follows: TGTGCCAGTAGTATACTGTGGCTAGCCGGGGAGCTGTTTTTT. It specifies CASSILWLAGELFF.